The rows below give T cell receptor beta chains drawn from one sample of a study of regulatory T cells in long-lasting Graves disease. TCRdb re-called the multiplex PCR reads through MiXCR, storing one row per CDR3 protein. Here the sample spans roughly 610,000 distinct CDR3 sequences, about 15% being singletons. Another study also made use of these data, one on T cells in Graves' hyperthyroidism and ophthalmopathy.

The sequencing here drew on peripheral blood mononuclear cells (PBMCs), taken at new diagnosis, from a patient treated with antithyroid drugs. Receptors were obtained from a woman in her twenties or thirties with Graves disease. The conserved cysteine and the conserved F or W are not part of the CDR3 here.

TRBJ2-1 TRBV20-1 SVDGSSYNEQF
TRBJ1-3 TRBV19 ASVGTGSGNTIY
TRBJ2-3 TRBV20-1 SARGSAGHLDTQY
TRBJ1-1 TRBV3-1 ASTHLAGGRAEAF
TRBJ2-5 TRBV30 AWSYSSQETQY
TRBJ2-7 TRBV7-6 ASSPLTKYEQY
TRBJ1-6 TRBV6-2/TRBV6-3 ASSPGGEPLH
TRBJ2-7 TRBV7-2 ASSLVGTSGSNEQY
TRBJ1-2 TRBV6-1 AVYQGVGYGYT
TRBJ2-7 TRBV4-2 ASSQGKGTGLEGEQY
TRBJ2-1 TRBV7-2 ASSLEPGPGKEF
TRBJ2-5 TRBV5-1 ASSRDSTGGTQY
TRBJ1-1 TRBV5-1 ASSLSTGGNTEAF
TRBJ2-7 TRBV20-1 SASRQGPYEQY
TRBJ2-5 TRBV4-1 ASSQASLAGGGETQY
TRBJ2-1 TRBV29-1 SVAGTSGRALNNEQF
TRBJ2-4 TRBV6-2/TRBV6-3 ASRSAGGGNIQY
TRBJ1-1 TRBV27 ASSSRDSRYTEAF
TRBJ1-3 TRBV28 ASSPTGGRNTIY
TRBJ1-4 TRBV28 ASSFRRVNEKLF
TRBJ1-1 TRBV3-1 ASSEVGGGTEAF
TRBJ1-1 TRBV12-3/TRBV12-4 ASSFGRQGNTEAF
TRBJ2-3 TRBV7-3 ASSLAGGWADTQY
TRBJ1-1 TRBV2 ASTGWNTEAF
TRBJ2-5 TRBV5-1 ASSLASGVVQETQY
TRBJ1-1 TRBV20-1 SALAGPQPG
TRBJ2-1 TRBV18 ASSPPAGGYNEQF
TRBJ2-6 TRBV6-2/TRBV6-3 ASSSQVGANVLT
TRBJ1-5 TRBV3-1 ASSLTRDSQNQPQH
TRBJ1-2 TRBV20-1 SAPRGYSYT
TRBJ2-7 TRBV5-6 ASSFSLLGQASSYEQY
TRBJ2-1 TRBV2 ATLPQGYNEQF
TRBJ1-1 TRBV7-2 ASSLPRTGTPEAF
TRBJ2-2 TRBV3-1 ASSLTPAGWNTGELF
TRBJ2-1 TRBV11-2 ASSSGTGPYNEQF
TRBJ2-5 TRBV27 ASSLMPGMETQY
TRBJ2-4 TRBV12-3/TRBV12-4 ASIRQGAKNIQY